Following are 5 T cell receptor beta chains from one sample sequenced in a study of blood T cell repertoires in COVID-19 (dated by TCRdb to about 2020). Library prep was done by the immunoSEQ multiplex PCR assay. Entries here come from immuneACCESS through TCRdb and include only in-frame sequences with V and J called. Some clones fail to appear in such tables; in the studies checked, an unresolved V gene covers under half of the shortfall, and the cause of the remainder is unknown. The sample table holds 15,000 to 20,000 clones, of which around 85% were seen once. The ten largest clones capture roughly 60% of the sample. Sequencing used peripheral blood. The receptors stem from an elderly man with acute or convalescent COVID-19.

This clone was recorded once. This chain uses TRBV27 with TRBJ2-2, with 9 bases identical to TRBD1. V shed 5 bases, J shed 6 bases, and the junction held 4 bases outside the gene matches. The CDR3 has 14 amino acids. Germline loops: CDR1 MNHEY, CDR2 SMNVEV (reference sequence). The CDR3 loop is CASSLTGGPGELFF. For the CDR3, the DNA is TGTGCCAGCAGTCTCACAGGGGGCCCCGGGGAGCTGTTTTTT.

V is TRBV27 and J is TRBJ2-7; 8 bases line up with TRBD1. This CDR3 contains 13 residues. J was trimmed by 8 bases and V by 2 bases; bases with no gene match: 5. Germline lookup yields CDR1 MNHEY and CDR2 SMNVEV (reference sequence). The CDR3 DNA reads TGTGCCAGCAGTTTACCCGGACAGGGCAAGCAGTACTTC. Its protein product is CASSLPGQGKQYF.

This chain joins TRBV6-2 or TRBV6-3 and TRBJ2-6; TRBD2 is a possible D gene (6 bases). This CDR3 contains 15 residues. The ends were cut back, 2 bases at V and 2 bases at J, with 7 bases in the middle. Germline assignment: CDR1 MNHEY and CDR2 SVGEGT. The CDR3 nucleotides are TGTGCCAGCAGTTACGGAGGGGCTGGGGCCAACGTCCTGACTTTC. As protein: CASSYGGAGANVLTF.

V usage is TRBV6-2 or TRBV6-3 and J usage is TRBJ1-1, with TRBD1 identical over 9 bases. Germline CDR1 is MNHEY and CDR2 is SVGEGT. There are 14 residues in the CDR3. The V and J ends lost 4 bases and 4 bases, in that order; junction bases with no gene match: 4. The CDR3 here is CASSWGQGGTEAFF. As DNA, the CDR3 is TGTGCCAGCAGTTGGGGACAGGGCGGCACTGAAGCTTTCTTT.

V is TRBV28 and J is TRBJ1-6; 7 nucleotides align to TRBD1. This CDR3 is built from 13 residues. The J segment lost 5 bases and the V segment lost 8 bases, leaving 3 bases of the junction unmatched. Germline V gives CDR1 MDHEN, CDR2 SYDVKM. DNA of the CDR3: TGTGCCAGCGGGGGACAGAATAATTCACCCCTCCACTTT. Translating gives CASGGQNNSPLHF. Variable domain in full (rest from reference TRBV28 and TRBJ1-6): DVKVTQSSRYLVKRTGEKVFLECVQDMDHENMFWYRQDPGLGLRLIYFSYDVKMKEKGDIPEGYSVSREKKERFSLILESASTNQTSMYLCASGGQNNSPLHFGNGTRLTVT.